The 20 T cell receptor beta chains below were found in one sample sequenced in a study of blood T cell repertoires in COVID-19. Profiled with immunoSEQ multiplex PCR; TCRdb holds only in-frame clones, not every one. The sample has roughly 90,000 clones, 85% seen once; the top ten hold 38%. What was sequenced was peripheral blood. The receptors here all came from an elderly man with acute or convalescent COVID-19.

The chain joins TRBV30 to TRBJ1-5; TRBD1 is a possible D gene (5 bases). Germline CDR1 and CDR2: GTSNPN and SVGIG (reference sequence). This CDR3 spans 15 amino acids. The V end was cut by 0 bases, the J end by 3 bases, with 12 bases between. CDR3 sequence: CAWSVAGGPNQPQHF. DNA of the CDR3: TGTGCCTGGAGTGTAGCCGGGGGACCCAATCAGCCCCAGCATTTT.

V gene TRBV6-5 combines with J gene TRBJ1-2, with 9 bases fitting TRBD1. With 5 bases clipped from V and 4 bases from J, the junction kept 5 bases outside the gene matches. The CDR3 length is 14 residues. The germline V gene has CDR1 MNHEY and CDR2 SVGAGI. This chain's CDR3 is CASSKGQGGYGYTF. The CDR3 nucleotides are TGTGCCAGCAGTAAGGGACAGGGAGGCTATGGCTACACCTTC.

The V and J genes are TRBV14 and TRBJ2-7; 9 bases are shared with TRBD2. The J segment lost 0 bases and the V segment lost 2 bases, leaving 2 bases of the junction unmatched. The length of the CDR3 is 15 residues. Germline V gene sequence: CDR1 SGHDN, CDR2 FVKESK. The CDR3 spells CASSQTTSGSYEQYF. The DNA of the CDR3 is TGTGCCAGCAGCCAAACGACTAGCGGCTCCTACGAGCAGTACTTC.

The chain has TRBV28 and TRBJ1-2, with a possible D match to TRBD1 (6 bases). The V end was cut by 3 bases, the J end by 4 bases, with 12 bases between. The V gene's germline CDR1 is MDHEN and CDR2 SYDVKM. This CDR3 spans 14 amino acids. The CDR3 reads CASSFSGASYGYTF. The CDR3, as DNA: TGTGCCAGCAGTTTCTCAGGGGCGAGCTATGGCTACACCTTC.

J is TRBJ2-3 and V is TRBV6-6, with 7 bases aligning to TRBD2. J gave up 1 base and V 8 bases, and 12 bases lay outside the gene matches. Germline values: CDR1 MNHNY, CDR2 SVGAGI (reference sequence). This CDR3 region has 16 residues. This CDR3 is CASGVGRLAGTDTQYF. As DNA, the CDR3 is TGTGCCAGCGGCGTCGGGCGGCTAGCGGGCACAGATACGCAGTATTTT.

This chain connects TRBV5-6 to TRBJ2-7; 9 positions agree with TRBD1. The CDR3 contains 15 residues. V shed 2 bases and J 2 bases; nucleotides not matched to a gene: 5. Per germline, CDR1 SGHDT and CDR2 YYEEEE. As DNA, the CDR3 is TGTGCCAGCAGCTTTACAGGGGGCCGGACCTACGAGCAGTACTTC. This encodes CASSFTGGRTYEQYF.

Written as DNA, the CDR3 is TGTGCCAGCACCCTGACAGGGGGCAATTCACCCCTCCACTTT. Translating gives CASTLTGGNSPLHF. The chain joins TRBV7-3 to TRBJ1-6, with TRBD1 matching over 10 bases. V trimming: 7 bases; J trimming: 7 bases; junction bases outside the gene matches: 4. CDR1 and CDR2 (germline): SGHTA, FQGTGA. This CDR3 contains 14 residues.

The chain has TRBV19 and TRBJ2-5; 10 positions match TRBD1. The CDR3 has 15 residues. Losses at the gene ends were 0 bases for V and 5 bases for J; bases not matched to a gene: 3. Germline CDR1 and CDR2: LNHDA and SQIVND (reference sequence). The CDR3 sequence: CASSIDLGQGETQYF. DNA of the CDR3: TGTGCCAGTAGTATAGACCTGGGACAGGGGGAGACCCAGTACTTC.

The chain couples TRBV5-4 to TRBJ2-2; perhaps TRBD2 as D (5 bases). Per germline, CDR1 SGHNT and CDR2 YYREEE (reference sequence). The CDR3 spans 14 residues. Trimming took off 1 base at V and 5 bases at J, with 9 bases between the two ends. CDR3 sequence (DNA): TGTGCCAGCAGCTTGTCCGGCGGGACCGGGGAGCTGTTTTTT. Its translation is CASSLSGGTGELFF.

This chain connects TRBV11-3 to TRBJ2-1; 10 nucleotides line up with TRBD2. V shed 4 bases, J shed 0 bases, and the junction held 12 bases outside the gene matches. Looked up from germline, CDR1 is SGHNT and CDR2 is YENEEA. This CDR3 has 19 residues. The CDR3 here is CASSSLGSGGSSSYNEQFF. CDR3 coding DNA: TGTGCCAGCAGCTCCCTAGGTAGCGGGGGGTCGAGCTCCTACAATGAGCAGTTCTTC.

The V call is TRBV10-3, the J call TRBJ1-5, with 11 bases aligning to TRBD1. There are 15 residues in the CDR3. V was pared by 5 bases and J by 4 bases, with 4 bases of the junction left unmatched. Germline V lookup: CDR1 ENHRY, CDR2 SYGVKD. This CDR3 reads CAISRDRGINQPQHF. The CDR3 nucleotides read TGTGCCATCAGTCGGGACAGGGGGATAAATCAGCCCCAGCATTTT.

This clone was recorded only once. The V gene is TRBV7-9, the J gene TRBJ1-4; 7 positions match TRBD1. V gave up 5 bases and J gave up 5 bases; unmatched junction bases: 11. The CDR3 runs to 16 residues. Germline V gene sequence: CDR1 SEHNR, CDR2 FQNEAQ (reference sequence). For the CDR3, the DNA is TGTGCCAGCAGCAGCCCCAGGGCAGGGGGAAATGAAAAACTGTTTTTT. This codes for CASSSPRAGGNEKLFF.

V and J are TRBV9 and TRBJ1-2; 7 bases are a match to TRBD1. The CDR3 covers 14 residues. Losses at the gene ends were 2 bases for V and 4 bases for J; bases not matched to a gene: 5. Germline CDR1 is SGDLS and CDR2 is YYNGEE. CDR3 coding DNA: TGTGCCAGCAGCGTTCAGACAGGGCCCTATGGCTACACCTTC. Encoded protein: CASSVQTGPYGYTF.

This clone was seen just once. The chain couples TRBV5-1 to TRBJ1-4; 7 bases agree with TRBD1. The junction had 5 bases not matched to a gene; V was cut back by 5 bases and J by 4 bases. The CDR3 is made up of 14 amino acids. Germline V CDR1 and CDR2: SGHRS, YFSETQ. In DNA form, the CDR3 reads TGCGCCAGCAGTTCGACAGGGTTTAATGAAAAACTGTTTTTT. Residues: CASSSTGFNEKLFF.

The chain links TRBV6-6 to TRBJ2-7, with D possibly TRBD1 on 6 matching bases. Germline V CDR1 and CDR2: MNHNY, SVGAGI (reference sequence). V lost 7 bases and J lost 7, with 23 bases in between. The CDR3 has 15 residues. The CDR3 coding sequence is TGTGCCAGCACCCCCCCGGGACATTCTCCCCCGGAGCAGTACTTC. Residues: CASTPPGHSPPEQYF.

V is TRBV5-1 and J is TRBJ1-5, with 9 bases fitting TRBD1. The CDR3 runs to 14 residues. CDR1 SGHRS and CDR2 YFSETQ come from the germline V gene. Trimming cost V 2 bases and J 6 bases; bases outside gene matches: 3. CDR3 sequence (DNA): TGCGCCAGCAGCTTACAACAGGGGGCTCAGCCCCAGCATTTT. Translation gives CASSLQQGAQPQHF.

J is TRBJ1-1 and V is TRBV5-1; D remains unclear. The germline gives CDR1 SGHRS, CDR2 YFSETQ. The CDR3 is 14 amino acids. V lost 0 bases, J lost 1 base, and 7 bases lay in between. The CDR3 DNA reads as TGCGCCAGCAGCTTGGCGCTAAGGAACACTGAAGCTTTCTTT. Protein: CASSLALRNTEAFF.

The chain uses TRBV6-5 and TRBJ1-1; 8 bases are a match to TRBD1. CDR1 and CDR2 (germline): MNHEY, SVGAGI. With 7 bases clipped from V and 1 base from J, the junction kept 8 bases outside the gene matches. This CDR3 comprises 15 residues. The chain's CDR3 is CASKSQGATNTEAFF. The CDR3 bases are TGTGCCAGCAAATCTCAGGGGGCTACGAACACTGAAGCTTTCTTT.

The chain combines TRBV28 with TRBJ2-7; no firm D call. The V end lost 2 bases, the J end lost 4 bases, and 6 bases lay between the germline ends. Germline V gene lookup returns CDR1 MDHEN and CDR2 SYDVKM. CDR3 length: 12 residues. The CDR3 here is CASSLVRYEQYF. CDR3 bases: TGTGCCAGCAGTTTAGTCCGGTACGAGCAGTACTTC.

The chain couples TRBV15 to TRBJ2-3, with TRBD2 as a possible D gene (6 bases). CDR1 and CDR2 from the germline V gene are LNHNV and YYDKDF (reference sequence). Trimming removed 9 bases from V and 2 bases from J, with 15 bases in between. CDR3 length equals 14 residues. CDR3 sequence: CATNPAGTTDTQYF. As DNA, the CDR3 is TGTGCCACTAACCCGGCGGGGACCACAGATACGCAGTATTTT.